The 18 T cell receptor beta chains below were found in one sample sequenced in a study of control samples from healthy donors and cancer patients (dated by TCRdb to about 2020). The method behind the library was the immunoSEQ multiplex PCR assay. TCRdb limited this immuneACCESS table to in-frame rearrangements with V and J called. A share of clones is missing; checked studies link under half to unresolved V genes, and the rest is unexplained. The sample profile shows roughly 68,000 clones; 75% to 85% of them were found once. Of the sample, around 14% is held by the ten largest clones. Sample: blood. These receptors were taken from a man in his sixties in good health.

The CDR3 DNA sequence: TGTGCCAGCAGCGGAAAGACAGGGCCGGGTGAAAAACTGTTTTTT. Translation: CASSGKTGPGEKLFF. This chain connects TRBV9 to TRBJ1-4; 7 bases are shared with TRBD1. Germline trimming cut 3 bases from V and 7 bases from J; bases unmatched to any gene: 9. Germline CDR1 SGDLS, CDR2 YYNGEE. The CDR3 runs 15 residues.

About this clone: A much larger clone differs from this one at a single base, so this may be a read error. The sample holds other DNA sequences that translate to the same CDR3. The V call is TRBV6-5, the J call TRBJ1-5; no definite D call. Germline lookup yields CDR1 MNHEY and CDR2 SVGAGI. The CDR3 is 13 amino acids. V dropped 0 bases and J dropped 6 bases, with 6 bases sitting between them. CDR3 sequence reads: CASSYSKGQPQHF. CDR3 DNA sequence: TGTGCCAGCAGTTACTCGAAGGGTCAGCCCCAGCATTTT.

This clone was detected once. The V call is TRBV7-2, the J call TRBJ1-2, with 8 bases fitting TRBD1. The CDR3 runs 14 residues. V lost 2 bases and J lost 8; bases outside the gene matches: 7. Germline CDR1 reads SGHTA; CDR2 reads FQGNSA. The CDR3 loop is CASSLYQGAGGYTF. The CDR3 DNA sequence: TGTGCCAGCAGCTTATATCAGGGGGCGGGAGGCTACACCTTC.

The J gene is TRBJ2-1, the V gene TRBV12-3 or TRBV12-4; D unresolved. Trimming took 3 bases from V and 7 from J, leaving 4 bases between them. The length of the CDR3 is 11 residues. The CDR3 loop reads CASSLVNEQFF. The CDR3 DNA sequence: TGTGCCAGCAGTTTGGTAAATGAGCAGTTCTTC.

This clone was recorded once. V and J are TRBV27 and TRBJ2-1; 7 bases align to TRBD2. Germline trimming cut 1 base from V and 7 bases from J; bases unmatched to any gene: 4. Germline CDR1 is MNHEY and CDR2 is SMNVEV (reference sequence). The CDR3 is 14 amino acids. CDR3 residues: CASSLLGEGNEQFF. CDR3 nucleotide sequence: TGTGCCAGCAGTTTATTGGGGGAGGGTAATGAGCAGTTCTTC.

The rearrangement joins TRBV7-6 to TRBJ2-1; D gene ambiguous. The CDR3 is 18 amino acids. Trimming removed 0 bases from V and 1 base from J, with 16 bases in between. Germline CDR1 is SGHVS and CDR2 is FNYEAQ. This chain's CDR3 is CASSLAGRNFRSYNEQFF. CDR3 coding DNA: TGTGCCAGCAGCTTAGCCGGTCGGAATTTTAGGTCCTACAATGAGCAGTTCTTC.

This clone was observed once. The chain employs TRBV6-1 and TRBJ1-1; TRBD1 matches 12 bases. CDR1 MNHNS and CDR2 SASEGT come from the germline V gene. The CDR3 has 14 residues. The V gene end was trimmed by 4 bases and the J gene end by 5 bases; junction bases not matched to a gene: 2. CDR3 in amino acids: CASSGDRGRTEAFF. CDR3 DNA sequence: TGTGCCAGCAGTGGGGACAGGGGGCGGACTGAAGCTTTCTTT.

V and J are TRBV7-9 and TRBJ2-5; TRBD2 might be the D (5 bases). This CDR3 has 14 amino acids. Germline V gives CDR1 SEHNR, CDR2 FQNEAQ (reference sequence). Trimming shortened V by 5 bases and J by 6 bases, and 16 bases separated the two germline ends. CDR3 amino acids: CASSPGGSGKTQYF. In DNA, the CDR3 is TGTGCCAGCAGCCCCGGTGGGTCCGGGAAGACCCAGTACTTC.

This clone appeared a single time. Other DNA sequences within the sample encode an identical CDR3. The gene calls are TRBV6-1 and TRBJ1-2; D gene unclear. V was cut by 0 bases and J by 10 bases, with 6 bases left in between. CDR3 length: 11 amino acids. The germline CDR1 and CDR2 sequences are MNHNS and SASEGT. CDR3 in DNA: TGTGCCAGCAGTGAAGCGCTGATCTACACCTTC. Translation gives CASSEALIYTF.

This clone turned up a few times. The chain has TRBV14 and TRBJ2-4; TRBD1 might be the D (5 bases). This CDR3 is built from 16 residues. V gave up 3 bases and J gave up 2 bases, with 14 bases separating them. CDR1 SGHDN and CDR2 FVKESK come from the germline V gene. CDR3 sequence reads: CASSHGRGQTKNIQYF. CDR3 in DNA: TGTGCCAGCAGCCATGGAAGGGGCCAGACCAAAAACATTCAGTACTTC.

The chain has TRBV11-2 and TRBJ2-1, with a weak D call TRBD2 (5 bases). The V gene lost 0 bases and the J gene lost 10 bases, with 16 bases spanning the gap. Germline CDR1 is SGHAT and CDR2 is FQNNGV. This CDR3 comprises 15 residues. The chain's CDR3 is CASSLDNRRGGEQFF. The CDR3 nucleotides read TGTGCCAGCAGCTTAGATAACCGTCGGGGTGGAGAGCAGTTCTTC.

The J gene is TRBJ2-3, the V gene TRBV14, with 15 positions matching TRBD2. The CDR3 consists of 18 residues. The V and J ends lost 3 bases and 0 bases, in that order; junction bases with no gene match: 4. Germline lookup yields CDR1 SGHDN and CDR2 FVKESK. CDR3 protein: CASSQWGLAGGSTDTQYF. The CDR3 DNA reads TGTGCCAGCAGCCAGTGGGGACTAGCGGGAGGAAGCACAGATACGCAGTATTTT.

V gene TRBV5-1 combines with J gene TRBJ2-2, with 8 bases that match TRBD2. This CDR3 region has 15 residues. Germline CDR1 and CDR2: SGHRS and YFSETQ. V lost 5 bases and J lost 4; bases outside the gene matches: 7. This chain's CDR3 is CASRRTGGPTGELFF. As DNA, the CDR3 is TGCGCCAGCAGGAGGACGGGAGGGCCCACCGGGGAGCTGTTTTTT.

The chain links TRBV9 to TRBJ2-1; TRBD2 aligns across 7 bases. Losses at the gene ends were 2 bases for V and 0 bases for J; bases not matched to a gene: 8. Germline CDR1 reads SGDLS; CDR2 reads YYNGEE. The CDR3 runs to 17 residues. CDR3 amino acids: CASSVGGSGSSYNEQFF. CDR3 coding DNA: TGTGCCAGCAGCGTCGGCGGGAGCGGAAGCTCCTACAATGAGCAGTTCTTC.

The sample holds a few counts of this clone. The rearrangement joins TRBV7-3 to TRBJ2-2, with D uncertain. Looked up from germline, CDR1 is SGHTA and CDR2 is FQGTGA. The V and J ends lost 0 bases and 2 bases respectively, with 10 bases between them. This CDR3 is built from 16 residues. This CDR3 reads CASSLTVLSNTGELFF. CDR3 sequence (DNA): TGTGCCAGCAGCTTAACGGTCTTGAGTAACACCGGGGAGCTGTTTTTT.

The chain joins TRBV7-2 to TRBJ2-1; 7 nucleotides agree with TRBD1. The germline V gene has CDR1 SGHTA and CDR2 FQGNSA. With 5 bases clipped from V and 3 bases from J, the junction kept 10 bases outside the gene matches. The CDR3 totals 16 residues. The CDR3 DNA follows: TGTGCCAGCAGCCGCAGAACCGGGACAGTCTACAATGAGCAGTTCTTC. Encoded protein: CASSRRTGTVYNEQFF.

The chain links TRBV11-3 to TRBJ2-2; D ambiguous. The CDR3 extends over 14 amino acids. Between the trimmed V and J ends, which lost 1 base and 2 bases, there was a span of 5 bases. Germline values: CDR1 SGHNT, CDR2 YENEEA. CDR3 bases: TGTGCCAGCAGCTTAGGTCCTAACACCGGGGAGCTGTTTTTT. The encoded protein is CASSLGPNTGELFF.

The CDR3 is CASSQGLATNTDTQYF. The CDR3 nucleotides are TGTGCCAGCAGCCAAGGATTAGCTACGAACACAGATACGCAGTATTTT. J is TRBJ2-3 and V is TRBV4-2; the D is unclear. Trimming took off 1 base at V and 2 bases at J, with 13 bases between the two ends. This CDR3 has 16 amino acids. Germline loops: CDR1 LGHNA, CDR2 YNFKEQ.